What follows describes a single T cell receptor (beta chain). These data originate in a study of blood T cell repertoires in COVID-19. Trimming cost V 5 bases and J 5 bases, with 22 bases left between them. Germline V CDR1 and CDR2: SGHAT, FQNNGV. This CDR3 region has 16 residues. Here immunoSEQ multiplex PCR was the method, and the copy in TCRdb shows in-frame clones only, minus some. The sample has over 25,000 clones; around 82% are singletons. The V gene is TRBV11-2, the J gene TRBJ2-7; D is perhaps TRBD1 (7 bases). This TCR was recovered from a man at least 80 years old with active COVID-19. The material sequenced was peripheral blood. Here the CDR3 DNA reads TGTGCCAGCAGCCCCCAGGGGGGACTTCGAAACCACGAGCAGTACTTC. This encodes CASSPQGGLRNHEQYF.